The 19 T cell receptor beta chains below all came from one sample that was sequenced in a study of cytomegalovirus exposure and HLA in healthy donors (dated by TCRdb to the late 2010s). Library generation was performed with the immunoSEQ multiplex PCR assay. For the multiplex PCR, a mixture combining 60 forward primers for TCR Vbeta segments and 13 reverse primers for TCR Jbeta segments was used. This immuneACCESS table, as held by TCRdb, lists in-frame sequences with V and J called but not all clones. Of the missing ones, under half trace to an unresolved V gene in checked studies; the others have no known cause. The table for this sample lists tens of thousands of clones; 80% of them were counted only once. The top ten constitute about 34% of the sample. Sequencing input: PBMCs. Receptors originate from a man over 45 in good health and CMV-seropositive.

This rearrangement joins TRBV5-8 to TRBJ2-5; 7 bases map to TRBD2. The DNA end is more similar to TRBJ2-7, so the J call may be wrong. The germline V gene has CDR1 SGHTS and CDR2 YDEGEE. The CDR3 runs 15 residues. CDR3 bases: TGTGCCAGCAGCTTGTTCGGCGGGAGCTCCTACGAGCAGTACTTC. Protein: CASSLFGGSSYEQYF.

The genes are TRBV15 and TRBJ2-5; TRBD2 matches at 7 bases. The J segment lost 9 bases and the V segment lost 1 base, leaving 8 bases of the junction unmatched. The CDR3 totals 14 residues. Germline V gene sequence: CDR1 LNHNV, CDR2 YYDKDF (reference sequence). CDR3 coding DNA: TGTGCCACCAGCAGAGCCGCGGGAGTGGCGGCCCAGTACTTC. This sequence encodes CATSRAAGVAAQYF.

The genes are TRBV4-3 and TRBJ2-1; 9 bases align to TRBD2. CDR1 and CDR2 (germline): LGHNA, YSLEER. The CDR3 is made up of 18 amino acids. Unmatched junction bases numbered 17, after V lost 2 bases and J lost 9 bases. The DNA for the CDR3 is TGCGCCAGCAGCCAAAAGGTCTTCGCGGGAGGGCCTACAGCTGAGCAGTTCTTC. Translated: CASSQKVFAGGPTAEQFF.

This chain uses TRBV19 with TRBJ2-1; 12 bases are shared with TRBD2. Germline loops: CDR1 LNHDA, CDR2 SQIVND (reference sequence). The length of the CDR3 is 15 residues. The junction had 7 bases not matched to a gene; V was cut back by 3 bases and J by 10 bases. The CDR3 sequence: CASSIPGTSGREQFF. CDR3 DNA sequence: TGTGCCAGTAGTATCCCCGGGACTAGCGGGCGCGAGCAGTTCTTC.

The V gene is TRBV14, the J gene TRBJ1-3, with D unclear. The CDR3 totals 12 residues. Germline values: CDR1 SGHDN, CDR2 FVKESK. The V gene lost 2 bases and the J gene lost 4 bases, with 3 bases spanning the gap. The CDR3 region has the DNA TGTGCCAGCAGCCAACTCGGAAACACCATATATTTT. The encoded protein is CASSQLGNTIYF.

The sample holds one count of this clone. The chain links TRBV5-1 to TRBJ2-7, with 11 bases identical to TRBD2. Germline V CDR1 and CDR2: SGHRS, YFSETQ. The CDR3 totals 15 residues. With 4 bases clipped from V and 3 bases from J, the junction kept 6 bases outside the gene matches. The CDR3 DNA is TGCGCCAGCAGCGCCCGGACTAGCGGGTTCTACGAGCAGTACTTC. It is translated as CASSARTSGFYEQYF.

The chain has TRBV30 and TRBJ2-7; D might be TRBD2 (5 bases). Germline-derived CDR1 and CDR2 are GTSNPN and SVGIG (reference sequence). Trimming pared 3 bases from V and 0 bases from J, leaving 15 bases between. There are 15 residues in the CDR3. The CDR3 bases are TGTGCCTGGAGCTCGGACTCACGGGGCTCCTACGAGCAGTACTTC. Translation: CAWSSDSRGSYEQYF.

Comments on this clone: The junction shows a germline mismatch at one end, possibly a read error. The CDR3 coding sequence is TGTTCCAGCAGCCAACAGAACTATGGCTACACCTTC. It encodes CSSSQQNYGYTF. The V and J genes are TRBV7-9 and TRBJ1-2, with D uncertain. This CDR3 comprises 12 residues. From germline, CDR1 is SEHNR and CDR2 FQNEAQ (reference sequence).

This chain uses TRBV7-6 with TRBJ2-1; possibly TRBD2 for D (6 bases). Germline CDR1 reads SGHVS; CDR2 reads FNYEAQ. This CDR3 has 12 residues. Trimming removed 8 bases from V and 3 bases from J, with 8 bases in between. CDR3 sequence (DNA): TGTGCCAGCGGGCGGGACTACAATGAGCAGTTCTTC. It translates to CASGRDYNEQFF.

The chain couples TRBV7-2 to TRBJ2-3; 7 positions agree with TRBD2. There are 16 residues in the CDR3. Germline V gene lookup returns CDR1 SGHTA and CDR2 FQGNSA. The V gene end was trimmed by 1 base and the J gene end by 1 base; junction bases not matched to a gene: 5. CDR3 region: CASSLGGGYRTDTQYF. The CDR3, as DNA: TGTGCCAGCAGCTTAGGGGGAGGGTACCGCACAGATACGCAGTATTTT.

The chain recombines TRBV27 with TRBJ2-5; D unresolved. There are 13 residues in the CDR3. V gave up 4 bases and J gave up 5 bases, with 11 bases separating them. The germline gives CDR1 MNHEY, CDR2 SMNVEV (reference sequence). For the CDR3, the DNA is TGTGCCAGCAGTTCCAGAGGTAGGGAGACCCAGTACTTC. It specifies CASSSRGRETQYF.

This clone was seen just once. CDR3 in DNA: TGCGCCAGCAGCTTGGGCGGGGCGCAGCAGTCGACTGAAGCTTTCTTT. It translates to CASSLGGAQQSTEAFF. The rearrangement uses TRBV5-1 and TRBJ1-1, with D possibly TRBD1 on 5 matching bases. Trimming took 0 bases from V and 5 from J, leaving 17 bases between them. Germline V gives CDR1 SGHRS, CDR2 YFSETQ. The CDR3 has 16 residues.

In this sample, this clone turned up many times. V usage is TRBV2 and J usage is TRBJ1-5; D might be TRBD1 (6 bases). Trimming took 7 bases from V and 1 from J, leaving 14 bases between them. Germline V gene lookup returns CDR1 SNHLY and CDR2 FYNNEI. The CDR3 spans 15 residues. CDR3 sequence (DNA): TGTGCCAGCAATTTCGACAGGTGGAGCAATCAGCCCCAGCATTTT. It yields the protein CASNFDRWSNQPQHF.

The count of this clone is one. The chain is built from TRBV5-6 and TRBJ1-4; no reliable D call. Germline CDR1 and CDR2: SGHDT and YYEEEE. V lost 1 base to trimming and J lost 5 bases, with 15 bases between them. The CDR3 has 16 amino acids. The CDR3 sequence: CASSLLMGRKNEKLFF. The CDR3 DNA sequence: TGTGCCAGCAGCTTGCTTATGGGCAGAAAGAATGAAAAACTGTTTTTT.

The V and J genes are TRBV5-1 and TRBJ2-7; 12 bases are a match to TRBD2. This CDR3 has 18 amino acids. J lost 0 bases, V lost 4 bases, and 11 bases had no gene match. Germline V gene lookup returns CDR1 SGHRS and CDR2 YFSETQ. CDR3 residues: CASSPGLAGMTSSYEQYF. In DNA form, the CDR3 reads TGCGCCAGCAGCCCAGGACTAGCGGGGATGACAAGCTCCTACGAGCAGTACTTC.

This rearrangement joins TRBV7-2 to TRBJ2-1; tentatively, D is TRBD2 (6 bases). Germline assignment: CDR1 SGHTA and CDR2 FQGNSA. This CDR3 contains 17 residues. The ends were cut back, 5 bases at V and 4 bases at J, with 21 bases in the middle. CDR3 protein: CASSGQWRARGYNEQFF. As DNA, the CDR3 is TGTGCCAGCAGCGGGCAGTGGAGGGCGAGAGGATACAATGAGCAGTTCTTC.

V and J are TRBV29-1 and TRBJ1-2, with D perhaps matching TRBD1 (6 bases). Per the germline V gene, CDR1 is SQVTM and CDR2 is ANQGSEA. Between the trimmed V and J ends, which lost 3 bases and 8 bases, there was a span of 16 bases. This CDR3 spans 13 amino acids. CDR3 bases: TGCAGCGTTGAGCCCGGGACATTCGGCGGCTACACCTTC. It specifies CSVEPGTFGGYTF.

This chain uses TRBV7-2 with TRBJ2-3; D remains ambiguous. Trimming pared 1 base from V and 3 bases from J, leaving 5 bases between. The CDR3 is 13 residues long. Germline values: CDR1 SGHTA, CDR2 FQGNSA. In DNA form, the CDR3 reads TGTGCCAGCAGCTTAGGACTGACAGATACGCAGTATTTT. Translating gives CASSLGLTDTQYF.

This chain links TRBV5-6 with TRBJ1-1, with D unresolved. From germline, CDR1 is SGHDT and CDR2 YYEEEE. Trimming shortened V by 1 base and J by 7 bases, and 17 bases separated the two germline ends. This CDR3 spans 15 amino acids. The CDR3 region is CASSLLVSGRIEAFF. CDR3 nucleotide sequence: TGTGCCAGCAGCTTGTTAGTTTCAGGTAGGATTGAAGCTTTCTTT.